This T cell receptor beta chain was captured in a study of long-term antiretroviral therapy in people with HIV. Broader study findings: Viral resistance, ART adherence and therapy changes all lacked available data. Patients on ART gained diversity, which nonetheless stayed below transplant donor controls.

Every donor had one or more pre-ART and two or more post-ART PBMC samples. They ran version v3.0 of the immunoSEQ assay at survey level. Sequencing efforts were directed toward about 35,000-50,000 T-cell genomes per sample. Produced via immunoSEQ multiplex PCR; TCRdb's table is partial and in-frame only. The profile shows approximately 21,000 clones, around 81% of them singletons. Comments on this clone: Antigen: not known.

This receptor was obtained from a man aged 25-45 years with HIV. The sample was unsorted PBMCs, taken 1.5 years after starting antiretroviral therapy.

CDR3 DNA: TGTGCCAGCAGTGATCGTCCGGTCGACAACTATGGCTACACCTTC. This encodes CASSDRPVDNYGYTF. This chain uses TRBV6-1 with TRBJ1-2; D uncertain. V lost 3 bases and J lost 2, with 13 bases in between. From germline, CDR1 is MNHNS and CDR2 SASEGT. The CDR3 extends over 15 amino acids.